This passage covers 25 T cell receptor beta chains from one sample sequenced in a study of lymphopenia after photon versus proton radiotherapy. Generated by immunoSEQ multiplex PCR, the TCRdb table keeps only in-frame clones and is missing some. The sample consists of approximately 22,000 clones, about 85% of them appearing once. This material consisted of peripheral blood, taken from a patient treated with photon-based radiotherapy. These receptors all come from a man aged 55 to 70 with pancreatic cancer.

J is TRBJ2-1 and V is TRBV4-2, with TRBD2 matching over 7 bases. Germline CDR1 LGHNA, CDR2 YNFKEQ. The CDR3 length is 15 residues. V dropped 0 bases and J dropped 5; count of bases not matched to a gene: 4. CDR3 protein: CASSQDERGDNEQFF. The CDR3 DNA reads TGTGCCAGCAGCCAAGATGAGCGGGGTGACAATGAGCAGTTCTTC.

The V gene is TRBV7-7, the J gene TRBJ2-3, with 8 bases aligning to TRBD2. The CDR3 consists of 16 residues. Unmatched junction bases numbered 13, after V lost 5 bases and J lost 6 bases. The germline gives CDR1 SSHAT, CDR2 FNYEAQ (reference sequence). CDR3 bases: TGTGCCAGCAGCCCCGGGGTAGCGGGGCCCGGGGATACGCAGTATTTT. Translated, it gives CASSPGVAGPGDTQYF.

The V gene is TRBV27, the J gene TRBJ2-2; 7 bases line up with TRBD2. The junction had 8 bases not matched to a gene; V was cut back by 6 bases and J by 4 bases. Germline assignment: CDR1 MNHEY and CDR2 SMNVEV (reference sequence). The CDR3 runs to 15 residues. For the CDR3, the DNA is TGTGCCAGCAGAATCCCATGGGGGGGCACCGGGGAGCTGTTTTTT. It specifies CASRIPWGGTGELFF.

The sample holds a few counts of this clone. V usage is TRBV11-2 and J usage is TRBJ2-7; D is uncertain. The germline V and J ends were trimmed by 1 base and 3 bases, with 10 bases remaining between them. The germline CDR1 and CDR2 sequences are SGHAT and FQNNGV. The CDR3 has 14 amino acids. CDR3 bases: TGTGCCAGCAGCTTAGGGGTTACGGGCTACGAGCAGTACTTC. Its translation: CASSLGVTGYEQYF.

J is TRBJ1-3 and V is TRBV5-1; unclear D gene. Germline CDR1 reads SGHRS; CDR2 reads YFSETQ. V lost 4 bases to trimming and J lost 0 bases, with 8 bases between them. The CDR3 spans 14 residues. The CDR3 nucleotides are TGCGCCAGCAGCGGAGGGATCTCTGGAAACACCATATATTTT. Protein: CASSGGISGNTIYF.

The chain carries TRBV6-4 and TRBJ2-2; no firm D call. Between the trimmed V and J ends, which lost 8 bases and 5 bases, there was a span of 15 bases. There are 14 residues in the CDR3. In germline, CDR1 is MRHNA, CDR2 SNTAGT. This CDR3 is CASSPQSRTGELFF. The DNA for the CDR3 is TGTGCCAGCTCGCCCCAGTCAAGGACCGGGGAGCTGTTTTTT.

This sequence joins TRBV30 and TRBJ2-5; TRBD1 aligns across 10 bases. V dropped 5 bases and J dropped 5; count of bases not matched to a gene: 5. The germline V gene has CDR1 GTSNPN and CDR2 SVGIG (reference sequence). This CDR3 is 13 amino acids long. CDR3 sequence: CAWATGGIETQYF. In nucleotides, the CDR3 is TGTGCCTGGGCGACAGGGGGCATCGAGACCCAGTACTTC.

This sequence joins TRBV4-1 and TRBJ2-2; tentative D call: TRBD2 (5 bases). The germline V and J ends were trimmed by 4 bases and 1 base, with 7 bases remaining between them. Germline V CDR1 and CDR2: MGHRA, YSYEKL. CDR3 length: 14 residues. CDR3 DNA: TGCGCCAGCAGCCGCCGGGAGAACACCGGGGAGCTGTTTTTT. Its protein is CASSRRENTGELFF.

This clone was recorded a few times. CDR3 sequence: CASRHRDSYEQYF. In nucleotides, the CDR3 is TGTGCCAGCAGGCACAGAGACTCCTACGAGCAGTACTTC. V usage is TRBV6-5 and J usage is TRBJ2-7; D ambiguous. CDR1 and CDR2 (germline): MNHEY, SVGAGI. Deletions cut 6 bases from V and 0 bases from J, with 9 bases between. This CDR3 is built from 13 residues.

The gene calls are TRBV6-6 and TRBJ2-5, with D possibly being TRBD2 (6 bases). V was pared by 4 bases and J by 11 bases, with 20 bases between. This CDR3 has 14 residues. Germline CDR1 is MNHNY and CDR2 is SVGAGI (reference sequence). CDR3 sequence: CASSSQGPTGEQYF. As DNA, the CDR3 is TGTGCCAGCAGTTCCCAGGGCCCCACGGGGGAGCAGTACTTC.

This clone came up once. The gene calls are TRBV5-1 and TRBJ2-3; TRBD1 agrees at 11 bases. The CDR3 is 15 amino acids. CDR1 and CDR2 from the germline V gene are SGHRS and YFSETQ. With 0 bases clipped from V and 8 bases from J, the junction kept 5 bases outside the gene matches. This CDR3 reads CASSLEGQGAGTQYF. As DNA, the CDR3 is TGCGCCAGCAGCTTGGAAGGACAGGGGGCAGGTACGCAGTATTTT.

The V gene is TRBV18, the J gene TRBJ1-4, with 8 positions matching TRBD1. Germline CDR1 KGHSH, CDR2 LQKENI. The CDR3 is 15 amino acids. The ends lost 3 bases at V and 2 bases at J; junction bases unmatched: 2. CDR3 sequence reads: CASSPPGGTNEKLFF. The CDR3 DNA reads as TGTGCCAGCTCACCTCCAGGGGGCACTAATGAAAAACTGTTTTTT.

This chain uses TRBV6-1 with TRBJ1-1; D might be TRBD1 (5 bases). The germline CDR1 and CDR2 sequences are MNHNS and SASEGT. V lost 4 bases and J lost 1, with 10 bases in between. This CDR3 contains 14 residues. CDR3 loop: CASSGGVQNTEAFF. CDR3 DNA sequence: TGTGCCAGCAGTGGGGGGGTCCAGAACACTGAAGCTTTCTTT.

V is TRBV5-5 and J is TRBJ2-5; TRBD2 matches at 13 bases. With V trimmed by 5 bases and J by 3 bases, 10 bases remained unmatched. The CDR3 sequence is 17 residues long. Germline-derived CDR1 and CDR2 are SGHKS and YYEKEE (reference sequence). CDR3 in amino acids: CASRVGLAGYSKETQYF. In DNA, the CDR3 is TGTGCCAGCAGGGTGGGACTAGCGGGGTACTCTAAAGAGACCCAGTACTTC.

This clone showed up just a few times. The chain combines TRBV5-4 with TRBJ2-6; 7 nucleotides match TRBD1. V trimming: 4 bases; J trimming: 0 bases; junction bases outside the gene matches: 13. CDR3 length equals 19 residues. Germline V gene lookup returns CDR1 SGHNT and CDR2 YYREEE (reference sequence). DNA for the CDR3: TGTGCCAGCAGCGCTAGACAGGGTCTCTTCAGCTCTGGGGCCAACGTCCTGACTTTC. Encoded protein: CASSARQGLFSSGANVLTF.

The gene calls are TRBV7-2 and TRBJ2-5; no clear D. Germline values: CDR1 SGHTA, CDR2 FQGNSA. CDR3 length: 13 amino acids. Trimming stripped 0 bases from V and 5 bases from J, with 7 bases between. DNA of the CDR3: TGTGCCAGCAGCTTAGCGCGGAAGGAGACCCAGTACTTC. It codes for CASSLARKETQYF.

The chain combines TRBV5-6 with TRBJ2-6; D is possibly TRBD1 (6 bases). Germline-derived CDR1 and CDR2 are SGHDT and YYEEEE. CDR3 size: 17 residues. Trimming removed 5 bases at V and 0 bases at J, with 15 bases between. In DNA, the CDR3 is TGTGCCAGCAGACGAAACGGACAGAACTCTGGGGCCAACGTCCTGACTTTC. Its protein is CASRRNGQNSGANVLTF.

This clone was found once. This sequence joins TRBV11-2 and TRBJ2-2; possibly TRBD2 for D (5 bases). V gave up 5 bases and J gave up 5 bases, with 15 bases separating them. This CDR3 contains 15 residues. Germline values: CDR1 SGHAT, CDR2 FQNNGV. The CDR3 region is CASSIWTFGTGELFF. In nucleotides, the CDR3 is TGTGCCAGCAGCATATGGACTTTCGGGACCGGGGAGCTGTTTTTT.

This rearrangement joins TRBV10-3 to TRBJ1-4, with D possibly matching TRBD1 (5 bases). Per germline, CDR1 ENHRY and CDR2 SYGVKD. The CDR3 is 15 amino acids. Trimming took 10 bases from V and 0 from J, leaving 15 bases between them. CDR3 coding DNA: TGTGCCACGTGGGCGGGGCACACAACTAATGAAAAACTGTTTTTT. As protein: CATWAGHTTNEKLFF.

The chain uses TRBV30 and TRBJ2-6, with a possible D match to TRBD1 (6 bases). This CDR3 is 16 amino acids long. V lost 4 bases and J 0 bases, leaving 13 bases between the germline ends. Germline V gene lookup returns CDR1 GTSNPN and CDR2 SVGIG (reference sequence). The CDR3 coding sequence is TGTGCCTGGAAAATCGGACAGAGCTCTGGGGCCAACGTCCTGACTTTC. The encoded protein is CAWKIGQSSGANVLTF.

This rearrangement joins TRBV6-4 to TRBJ1-6, with a possible D match to TRBD1 (5 bases). This CDR3 has 14 residues. Trimming took 8 bases from V and 6 from J, leaving 14 bases between them. Per the germline V gene, CDR1 is MRHNA and CDR2 is SNTAGT. CDR3 protein: CASSAGHFNSPLHF. The DNA for the CDR3 is TGTGCCAGCTCGGCAGGGCACTTTAATTCACCCCTCCACTTT.

The gene calls are TRBV2 and TRBJ2-7, with TRBD1 identical over 7 bases. The CDR3 covers 18 residues. Trimming cost V 3 bases and J 2 bases; bases outside gene matches: 16. Germline CDR1 reads SNHLY; CDR2 reads FYNNEI. Here the CDR3 DNA reads TGTGCCAGCAGTGACCCCGTCGACAGGGAGTCCCCCACCTACGAGCAGTACTTC. This translates into CASSDPVDRESPTYEQYF. The full variable domain, rest sourced from reference TRBV2 and TRBJ2-7, is EPEVTQTPSHQVTQMGQEVILRCVPISNHLYFYWYRQILGQKVEFLVSFYNNEISEKSEIFDDQFSVERPDGSNFTLKIRSTKLEDSAMYFCASSDPVDRESPTYEQYFGPGTRLTVT.

J is TRBJ1-1 and V is TRBV4-1; TRBD1 agrees at 8 bases. This CDR3 is built from 15 residues. The V and J ends lost 2 bases and 4 bases, in that order; junction bases with no gene match: 6. Germline loops: CDR1 MGHRA, CDR2 YSYEKL. The CDR3 sequence is CASSQRTGRSTEAFF. The CDR3 DNA reads TGCGCCAGCAGCCAACGGACAGGGAGGAGCACTGAAGCTTTCTTT.

The J gene is TRBJ2-7, the V gene TRBV27, with 11 bases aligning to TRBD2. Germline trimming cut 5 bases from V and 3 bases from J; bases unmatched to any gene: 9. Germline V gene sequence: CDR1 MNHEY, CDR2 SMNVEV (reference sequence). The CDR3 is 16 amino acids. CDR3 in amino acids: CASSVSGGAVVYEQYF. The CDR3 DNA reads TGTGCCAGCAGTGTTAGCGGGGGGGCCGTTGTCTACGAGCAGTACTTC.

The J gene is TRBJ2-7, the V gene TRBV2; 12 nucleotides agree with TRBD1. CDR1 is SNHLY and CDR2 is FYNNEI in the germline V gene. V gave up 5 bases and J gave up 2 bases; unmatched junction bases: 7. The CDR3 has 16 amino acids. DNA for the CDR3: TGTGCCAGCAGTTCCGGGACAGGGGGCCTTGCCTACGAGCAGTACTTC. This encodes CASSSGTGGLAYEQYF.